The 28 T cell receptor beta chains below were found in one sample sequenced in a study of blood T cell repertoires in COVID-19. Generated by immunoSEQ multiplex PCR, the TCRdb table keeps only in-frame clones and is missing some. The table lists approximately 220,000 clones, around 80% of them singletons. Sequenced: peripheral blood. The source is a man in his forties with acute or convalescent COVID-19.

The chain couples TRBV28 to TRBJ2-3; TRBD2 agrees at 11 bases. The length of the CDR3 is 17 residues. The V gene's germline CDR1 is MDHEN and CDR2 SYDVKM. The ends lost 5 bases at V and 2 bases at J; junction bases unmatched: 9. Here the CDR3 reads CASSPSGLAGDTDTQYF. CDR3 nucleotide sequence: TGTGCCAGCAGTCCTTCTGGACTAGCGGGTGACACAGATACGCAGTATTTT.

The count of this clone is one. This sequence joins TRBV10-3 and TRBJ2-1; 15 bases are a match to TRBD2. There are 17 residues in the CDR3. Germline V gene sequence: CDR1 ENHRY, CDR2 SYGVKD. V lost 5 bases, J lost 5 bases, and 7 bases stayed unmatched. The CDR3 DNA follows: TGTGCCATCAGTCCGGGACTAGCGGGAGGTCAGGACAATGAGCAGTTCTTC. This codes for CAISPGLAGGQDNEQFF.

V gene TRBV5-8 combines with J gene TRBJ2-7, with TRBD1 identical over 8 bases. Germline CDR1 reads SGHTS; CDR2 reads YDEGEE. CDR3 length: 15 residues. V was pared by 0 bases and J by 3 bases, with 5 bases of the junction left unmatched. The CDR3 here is CASSLGIGQGYEQYF. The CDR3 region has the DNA TGTGCCAGCAGCTTGGGGATTGGACAGGGCTACGAGCAGTACTTC.

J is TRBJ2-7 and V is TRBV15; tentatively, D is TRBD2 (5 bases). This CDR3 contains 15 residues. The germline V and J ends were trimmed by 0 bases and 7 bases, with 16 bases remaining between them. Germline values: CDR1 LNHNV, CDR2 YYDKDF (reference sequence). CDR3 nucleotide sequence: TGTGCCACCAGCAGAGATAAACTGAGAGGGCGGGAGCAGTACTTC. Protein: CATSRDKLRGREQYF.

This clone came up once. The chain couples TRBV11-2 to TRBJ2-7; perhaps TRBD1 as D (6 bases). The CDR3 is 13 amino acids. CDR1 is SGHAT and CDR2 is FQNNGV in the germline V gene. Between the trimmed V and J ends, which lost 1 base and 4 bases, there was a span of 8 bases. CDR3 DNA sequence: TGTGCCAGCAGCTTAGTCAGGGGATACGAGCAGTACTTC. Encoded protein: CASSLVRGYEQYF.

CDR3 coding DNA: TGTGCCAGTAGTATAGTCCGCGTTGCGACAGGTCCGTGTCAATACTTC. Translated: CASSIVRVATGPCQYF. J is TRBJ2-7 and V is TRBV19; D might be TRBD1 (6 bases). The V end lost 1 base, the J end lost 13 bases, and 26 bases lay between the germline ends. The CDR3 spans 16 residues. CDR1 and CDR2 (germline): LNHDA, SQIVND (reference sequence).

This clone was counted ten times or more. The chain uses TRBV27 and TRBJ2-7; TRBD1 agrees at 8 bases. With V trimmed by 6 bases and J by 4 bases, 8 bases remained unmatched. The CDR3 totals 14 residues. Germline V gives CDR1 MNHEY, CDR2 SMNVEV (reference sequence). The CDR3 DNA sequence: TGTGCCAGCAGCCAAACAGGGGGGCTATACGAGCAGTACTTC. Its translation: CASSQTGGLYEQYF.

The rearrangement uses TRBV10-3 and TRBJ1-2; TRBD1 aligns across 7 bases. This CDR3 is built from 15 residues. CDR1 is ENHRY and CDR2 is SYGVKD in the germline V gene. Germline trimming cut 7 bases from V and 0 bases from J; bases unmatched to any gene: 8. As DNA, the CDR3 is TGTGCCATCATCCCTCCCGGGACAGCTAACTATGGCTACACCTTC. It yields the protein CAIIPPGTANYGYTF.

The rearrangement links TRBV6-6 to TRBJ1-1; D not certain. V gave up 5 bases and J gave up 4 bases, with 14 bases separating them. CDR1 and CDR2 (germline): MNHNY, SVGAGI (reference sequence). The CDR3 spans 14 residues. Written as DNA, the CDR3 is TGTGCCAGCAGTGTCTCAGGCCAGGCCACTGAAGCTTTCTTT. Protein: CASSVSGQATEAFF.

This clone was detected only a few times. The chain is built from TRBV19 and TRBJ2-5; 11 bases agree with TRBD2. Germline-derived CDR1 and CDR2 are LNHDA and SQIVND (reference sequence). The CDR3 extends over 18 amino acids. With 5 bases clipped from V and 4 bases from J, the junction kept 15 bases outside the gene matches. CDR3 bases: TGTGCCAGTAGTCCCCAACTAGCGGGAGTAGTGCCCCCAGAGACCCAGTACTTC. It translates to CASSPQLAGVVPPETQYF.

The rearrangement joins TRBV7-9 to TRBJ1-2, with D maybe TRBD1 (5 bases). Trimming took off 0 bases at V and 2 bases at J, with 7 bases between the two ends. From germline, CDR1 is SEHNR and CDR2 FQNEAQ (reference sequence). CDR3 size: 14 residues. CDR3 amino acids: CASSLADRNYGYTF. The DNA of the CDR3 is TGTGCCAGCAGCTTAGCAGACAGAAACTATGGCTACACCTTC.

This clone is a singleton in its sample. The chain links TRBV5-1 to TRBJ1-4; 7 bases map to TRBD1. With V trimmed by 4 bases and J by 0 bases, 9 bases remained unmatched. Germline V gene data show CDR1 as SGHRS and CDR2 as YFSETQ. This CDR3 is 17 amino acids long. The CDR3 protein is CASSPNGQASTNEKLFF. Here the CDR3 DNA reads TGCGCCAGCAGCCCTAACGGACAGGCGTCAACTAATGAAAAACTGTTTTTT.

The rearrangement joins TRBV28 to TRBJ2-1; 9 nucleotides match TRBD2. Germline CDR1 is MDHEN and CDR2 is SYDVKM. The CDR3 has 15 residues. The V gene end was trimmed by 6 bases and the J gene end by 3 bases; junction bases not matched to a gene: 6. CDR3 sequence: CASRKAGGYYNEQFF. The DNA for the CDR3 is TGTGCCAGCAGGAAAGCGGGAGGATACTACAATGAGCAGTTCTTC.

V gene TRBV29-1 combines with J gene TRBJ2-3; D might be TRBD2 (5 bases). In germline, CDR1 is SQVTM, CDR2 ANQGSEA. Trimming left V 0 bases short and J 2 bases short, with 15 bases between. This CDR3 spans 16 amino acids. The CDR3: CSVEEGAAGPTDTQYF. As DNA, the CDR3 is TGCAGCGTTGAAGAGGGAGCTGCAGGCCCCACAGATACGCAGTATTTT.

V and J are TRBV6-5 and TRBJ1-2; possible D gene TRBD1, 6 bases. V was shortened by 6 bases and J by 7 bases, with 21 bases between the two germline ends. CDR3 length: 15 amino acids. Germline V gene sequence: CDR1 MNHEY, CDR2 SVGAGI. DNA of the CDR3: TGTGCCAGCAGCTCGGGACACACTACCCCCTTTGGCTACACCTTC. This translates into CASSSGHTTPFGYTF.

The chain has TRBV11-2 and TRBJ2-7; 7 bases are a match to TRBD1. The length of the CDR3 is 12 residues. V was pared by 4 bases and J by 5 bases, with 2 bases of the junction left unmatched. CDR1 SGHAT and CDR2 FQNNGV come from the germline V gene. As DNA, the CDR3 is TGTGCCAGCAGCTACGACAGGGACGAGCAGTACTTC. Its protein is CASSYDRDEQYF.

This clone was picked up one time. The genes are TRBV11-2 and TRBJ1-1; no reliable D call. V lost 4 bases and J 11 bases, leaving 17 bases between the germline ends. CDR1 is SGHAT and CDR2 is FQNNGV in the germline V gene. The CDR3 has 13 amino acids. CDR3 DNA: TGTGCCAGCAGCTCCCGAGAGAGATCACGGGCTTTCTTT. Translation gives CASSSRERSRAFF.

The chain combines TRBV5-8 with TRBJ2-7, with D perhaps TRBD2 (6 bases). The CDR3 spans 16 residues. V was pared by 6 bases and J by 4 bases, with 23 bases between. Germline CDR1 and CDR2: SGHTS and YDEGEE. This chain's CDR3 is CASNRPWSGDSYEQYF. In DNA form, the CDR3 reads TGTGCCAGCAACCGTCCATGGTCGGGGGATTCTTACGAGCAGTACTTC.

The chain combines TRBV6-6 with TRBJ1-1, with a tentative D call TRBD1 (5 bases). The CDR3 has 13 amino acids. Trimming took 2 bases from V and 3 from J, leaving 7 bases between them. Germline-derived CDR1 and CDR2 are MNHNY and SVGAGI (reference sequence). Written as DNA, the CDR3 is TGTGCCAGCAGTTACGCGGGACACACTGAAGCTTTCTTT. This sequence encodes CASSYAGHTEAFF.

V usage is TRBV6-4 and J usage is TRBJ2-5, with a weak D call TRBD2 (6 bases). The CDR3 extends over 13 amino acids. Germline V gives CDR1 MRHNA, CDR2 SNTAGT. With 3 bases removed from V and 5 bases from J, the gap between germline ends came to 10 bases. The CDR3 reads CASSEQAGETQYF. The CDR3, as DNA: TGTGCCAGCAGTGAACAGGCGGGGGAGACCCAGTACTTC.

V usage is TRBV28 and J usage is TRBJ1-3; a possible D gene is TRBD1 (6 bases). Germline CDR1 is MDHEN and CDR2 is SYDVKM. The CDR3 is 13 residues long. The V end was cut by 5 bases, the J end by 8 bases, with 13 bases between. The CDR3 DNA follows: TGTGCCAGCAGTCTCGGACAGTTTGACACCATATATTTT. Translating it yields CASSLGQFDTIYF.

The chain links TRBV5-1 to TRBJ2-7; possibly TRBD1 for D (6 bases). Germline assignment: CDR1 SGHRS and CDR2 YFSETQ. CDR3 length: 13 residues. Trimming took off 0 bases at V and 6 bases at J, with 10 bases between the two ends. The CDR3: CASSLVQGREQYF. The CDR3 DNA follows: TGCGCCAGCAGCTTGGTTCAGGGGCGCGAGCAGTACTTC.

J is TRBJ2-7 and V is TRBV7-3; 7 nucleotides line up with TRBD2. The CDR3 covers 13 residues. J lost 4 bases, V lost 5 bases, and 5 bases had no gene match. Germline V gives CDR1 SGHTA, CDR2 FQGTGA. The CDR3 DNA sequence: TGTGCCAGCAGCGGATCCGGGGGGTACGAGCAGTACTTC. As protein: CASSGSGGYEQYF.

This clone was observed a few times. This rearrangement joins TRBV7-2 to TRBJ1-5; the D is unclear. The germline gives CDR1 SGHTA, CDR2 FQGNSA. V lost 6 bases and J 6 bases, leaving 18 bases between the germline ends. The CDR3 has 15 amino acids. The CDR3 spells CASRFSWERGQPQHF. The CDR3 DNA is TGTGCCAGCAGATTTAGTTGGGAACGGGGTCAGCCCCAGCATTTT.

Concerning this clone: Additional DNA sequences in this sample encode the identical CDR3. CDR3 in DNA: TGTGCCAGCTCACCCGGACAGGGTATGAACACTGAAGCTTTCTTT. Residues: CASSPGQGMNTEAFF. The V gene is TRBV18, the J gene TRBJ1-1, with TRBD1 identical over 8 bases. The V and J ends lost 3 bases and 0 bases, in that order; junction bases with no gene match: 3. This CDR3 region has 15 residues. Germline CDR1 reads KGHSH; CDR2 reads LQKENI.

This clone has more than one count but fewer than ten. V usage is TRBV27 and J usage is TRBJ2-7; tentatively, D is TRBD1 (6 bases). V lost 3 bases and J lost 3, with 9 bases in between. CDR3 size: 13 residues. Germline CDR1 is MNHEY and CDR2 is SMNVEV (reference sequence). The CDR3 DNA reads TGTGCCAGCAGTTTCGGACAGCACTACGAGCAGTACTTC. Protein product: CASSFGQHYEQYF.

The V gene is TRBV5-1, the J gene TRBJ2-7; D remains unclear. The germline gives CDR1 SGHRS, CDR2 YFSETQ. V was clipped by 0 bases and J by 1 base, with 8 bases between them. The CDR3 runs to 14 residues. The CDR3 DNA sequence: TGCGCCAGCAGCTTGGACAGCTCTTCCTACGAGCAGTACTTC. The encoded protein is CASSLDSSSYEQYF.

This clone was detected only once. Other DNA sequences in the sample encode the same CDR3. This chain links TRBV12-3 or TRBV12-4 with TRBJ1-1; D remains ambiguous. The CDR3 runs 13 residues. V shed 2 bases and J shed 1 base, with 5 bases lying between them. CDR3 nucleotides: TGTGCCAGCAGTTTAACGGGGAACACTGAAGCTTTCTTT. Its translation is CASSLTGNTEAFF.